These 7 T cell receptor beta chains originate from one sample sequenced in a study of T cell repertoires in cytomegalovirus infection. TCRdb re-called the reads through MiXCR, storing one row per CDR3 protein. Of tens of thousands of distinct CDR3 sequences listed, around 20% are singletons. These receptors are not linked to any known antigen. Sequenced: PBMCs, sequenced either directly or after in vitro stimulation (not recorded which). The receptors were gathered from a human donor in good health (CMV status not recorded). Some clones in this sample may be carry-over from other donors' samples.

The sample holds a few counts of this clonotype. The chain uses TRBV15 and TRBJ2-7; D is perhaps TRBD1 (6 bases). The CDR3 has 15 residues. Per the germline V gene, CDR1 is LNHNV and CDR2 is YYDKDF (reference sequence). V was pared by 2 bases and J by 2 bases, with 13 bases between. In DNA, the CDR3 is TGTGCCACCAGCAGATCCCCGACAGGCACCTACGAGCAGTACTTC. It is translated as CATSRSPTGTYEQYF.

This clonotype was recorded at least ten times. The gene calls are TRBV5-1 and TRBJ2-7; D is unresolved. The CDR3 has 14 residues. Germline CDR1 and CDR2: SGHRS and YFSETQ. V lost 0 bases, J lost 0 bases, and 7 bases lay in between. The DNA of the CDR3 is TGCGCCAGCAGCTTGGGGTTAAGCTCCTACGAGCAGTACTTC. Its translation is CASSLGLSSYEQYF.

This chain links TRBV19 with TRBJ2-4; 7 bases map to TRBD2. This CDR3 spans 14 amino acids. V was clipped by 3 bases and J by 5 bases; unmatched bases: 4. Germline values: CDR1 LNHDA, CDR2 SQIVND (reference sequence). In DNA, the CDR3 is TGTGCCAGTAGTATGCGGCTAGCGGAAAACATTCAGTACTTC. Its protein is CASSMRLAENIQYF.

This clonotype counts as medium-sized. The V and J genes are TRBV7-9 and TRBJ1-5; D not resolved. V lost 3 bases and J 5 bases, leaving 8 bases between the germline ends. Germline V lookup: CDR1 SEHNR, CDR2 FQNEAQ (reference sequence). The CDR3 loop spans 13 amino acids. CDR3 nucleotide sequence: TGTGCCAGCAGCTTCGGAGAGTATCAGCCCCAGCATTTT. Amino acids: CASSFGEYQPQHF.

This clonotype appeared many times. This chain connects TRBV7-9 to TRBJ2-7; D is perhaps TRBD2 (5 bases). V was pared by 7 bases and J by 3 bases, with 16 bases between. Germline loops: CDR1 SEHNR, CDR2 FQNEAQ (reference sequence). The CDR3 consists of 14 residues. The CDR3 nucleotides are TGTGCCAGCACCCTGGACGGGATGAGCTACGAGCAGTACTTC. The encoded protein is CASTLDGMSYEQYF.

The rearrangement links TRBV28 to TRBJ1-4; the D gene is possibly TRBD1 (5 bases). CDR3 length equals 16 residues. Germline assignment: CDR1 MDHEN and CDR2 SYDVKM. The V and J ends lost 6 bases and 0 bases respectively, with 14 bases between them. The CDR3 DNA reads as TGTGCCAGCAGATCCCTGACAGATTCAACTAATGAAAAACTGTTTTTT. It is translated as CASRSLTDSTNEKLFF.

This clonotype was counted between two and nine times. The gene calls are TRBV5-1 and TRBJ1-2; 7 bases line up with TRBD1. The germline gives CDR1 SGHRS, CDR2 YFSETQ. With 4 bases clipped from V and 6 bases from J, the junction kept 12 bases outside the gene matches. The CDR3 has 15 residues. The CDR3 DNA follows: TGCGCCAGCAGCCCCGACCCTGGGACAGTTGATGGCTACACCTTC. Residues: CASSPDPGTVDGYTF.